A single sample is the source of the 17 T cell receptor beta chains below, sequenced in a study of T cell repertoires in cytomegalovirus infection. No antigen is known for these receptors. Via MiXCR, TCRdb re-called the reads, giving one row per CDR3 protein. The sample lists 750,000 to 950,000 distinct CDR3 sequences; almost 30% were seen once. The sequences come from cultured CD8+ T cells from PBMCs, collected from culture after CMV antigen stimulation. These receptor sequences come from a human donor in good health (CMV status not recorded). Some clones in this sample may be carry-over from other donors' samples.

This chain uses TRBV4-2 with TRBJ2-7; TRBD1 matches 7 bases. V dropped 2 bases and J dropped 6; count of bases not matched to a gene: 1. This CDR3 has 12 residues. Germline CDR1 and CDR2: LGHNA and YNFKEQ. This CDR3 reads CASSQRGREQYF. As DNA, the CDR3 is TGTGCCAGCAGCCAAAGGGGGCGCGAGCAGTACTTC.

This clonotype was seen only once. The rearrangement uses TRBV12-3 or TRBV12-4 and TRBJ1-6, with D maybe TRBD1 (6 bases). Trimming took off 7 bases at V and 9 bases at J, with 13 bases between the two ends. The CDR3 has 13 amino acids. CDR3 sequence (DNA): TGTGCCAGCACCTGGACAGCCAGTTCACCCCTCCACTTT. It codes for CASTWTASSPLHF.

The V gene is TRBV6-6, the J gene TRBJ1-6, with D unresolved. CDR3 length: 14 amino acids. Germline V gives CDR1 MNHNY, CDR2 SVGAGI (reference sequence). V lost 2 bases, J lost 6 bases, and 8 bases lay in between. The DNA of the CDR3 is TGTGCCAGCAGTTACCCGGCCGTTAATTCACCCCTCCACTTT. Amino acid sequence: CASSYPAVNSPLHF.

V and J are TRBV24-1 and TRBJ2-1; 7 nucleotides line up with TRBD2. With 5 bases clipped from V and 4 bases from J, the junction kept 7 bases outside the gene matches. This CDR3 region has 15 residues. Germline CDR1 KGHDR, CDR2 SFDVKD. CDR3 in amino acids: CATSAGAGVYNEQFF. The DNA for the CDR3 is TGTGCCACCAGTGCTGGCGCGGGGGTGTACAATGAGCAGTTCTTC.

The table lists this clonotype with many counts. The rearrangement links TRBV6-5 to TRBJ1-1; 7 positions agree with TRBD1. V lost 2 bases and J lost 2; bases outside the gene matches: 2. CDR3 length equals 14 residues. CDR1 and CDR2 from the germline V gene are MNHEY and SVGAGI. The CDR3 bases are TGTGCCAGCAGTTACAGGGACAGTAACACTGAAGCTTTCTTT. It codes for CASSYRDSNTEAFF.

In its sample, this clonotype was seen a few times. The CDR3 coding sequence is TGTGCCAGCAGCTTAAGGGCAGGTCGGCGGTACTTC. It translates to CASSLRAGRRYF. This chain links TRBV7-9 with TRBJ2-7; D is ambiguous. V was clipped by 2 bases and J by 12 bases, with 14 bases between them. In germline, CDR1 is SEHNR, CDR2 FQNEAQ (reference sequence). The CDR3 length is 12 residues.

The V gene is TRBV5-1, the J gene TRBJ2-5; perhaps D is TRBD1 or TRBD2 (5 bases each). Germline values: CDR1 SGHRS, CDR2 YFSETQ. Trimming shortened V by 0 bases and J by 2 bases, and 11 bases separated the two germline ends. The CDR3 has 15 amino acids. The CDR3 DNA follows: TGCGCCAGCAGCTTGGCTGGGGGAGAACAAGAGACCCAGTACTTC. It is translated as CASSLAGGEQETQYF.

This clonotype was detected only a few times. The chain recombines TRBV6-2 or TRBV6-3 with TRBJ2-2; unclear D gene. V was pared by 6 bases and J by 0 bases, with 17 bases between. CDR1 MNHEY and CDR2 SVGEGT come from the germline V gene. The CDR3 has 17 amino acids. The CDR3 region is CASSPRLGRTNTGELFF. For the CDR3, the DNA is TGTGCCAGCAGCCCCCGCCTGGGCAGGACGAACACCGGGGAGCTGTTTTTT.

This clonotype has only one observation. The J gene is TRBJ2-3, the V gene TRBV4-1; D gene uncertain. Deletions cut 3 bases from V and 2 bases from J, with 12 bases between. CDR1 MGHRA and CDR2 YSYEKL come from the germline V gene. The CDR3 length is 15 residues. CDR3 residues: CASSHVTEVTDTQYF. Written as DNA, the CDR3 is TGCGCCAGCAGCCACGTTACAGAGGTCACAGATACGCAGTATTTT.

The rearrangement links TRBV28 to TRBJ2-4; a possible D gene is TRBD1 (6 bases). Trimming took off 6 bases at V and 0 bases at J, with 21 bases between the two ends. The germline gives CDR1 MDHEN, CDR2 SYDVKM. The length of the CDR3 is 18 residues. In nucleotides, the CDR3 is TGTGCCAGCAGCCCTGCCGGGGAGAACAGGGTAGCCAAAAACATTCAGTACTTC. Its protein product is CASSPAGENRVAKNIQYF.

The V gene is TRBV11-3, the J gene TRBJ2-1; 8 nucleotides agree with TRBD2. V lost 5 bases and J lost 2; bases outside the gene matches: 5. The CDR3 contains 15 residues. The V gene's germline CDR1 is SGHNT and CDR2 YENEEA. The CDR3 DNA is TGTGCCAGCAGCCTTAGCGGGGAAACCTACAATGAGCAGTTCTTC. This gives the protein CASSLSGETYNEQFF. Looking up the rest from reference TRBV11-3 and TRBJ2-1 gives the full variable domain: EAGVVQSPRYKIIEKKQPVAFWCNPISGHNTLYWYLQNLGQGPELLIRYENEEAVDDSQLPKDRFSAERLKGVDSTLKIQPAELGDSAVYLCASSLSGETYNEQFFGPGTRLTVL.

This clonotype was found many times. The chain links TRBV7-9 to TRBJ1-2; D not resolved. Trimming took off 4 bases at V and 11 bases at J, with 20 bases between the two ends. Germline loops: CDR1 SEHNR, CDR2 FQNEAQ (reference sequence). The CDR3 is 14 amino acids. The CDR3: CASSSDGLRGGYTF. CDR3 nucleotides: TGTGCCAGCAGCTCGGACGGCCTCCGAGGAGGGTACACCTTC. Variable domain in full (rest from reference TRBV7-9 and TRBJ1-2): DTGVSQNPRHKITKRGQNVTFRCDPISEHNRLYWYRQTLGQGPEFLTYFQNEAQLEKSRLLSDRFSAERPKGSFSTLEIQRTEQGDSAMYLCASSSDGLRGGYTFGSGTRLTVV.

V usage is TRBV6-5 and J usage is TRBJ2-1, with D hard to call. V was pared by 4 bases and J by 0 bases, with 10 bases between. Looked up from germline, CDR1 is MNHEY and CDR2 is SVGAGI. This CDR3 has 15 residues. The CDR3 is CASSSGPLSYNEQFF. Written as DNA, the CDR3 is TGTGCCAGCAGTTCCGGGCCCCTCTCCTACAATGAGCAGTTCTTC.

CDR3 sequence: CATSKGVAGGTDTQYF. Here the CDR3 DNA reads TGTGCCACCAGTAAAGGGGTAGCGGGGGGTACAGATACGCAGTATTTT. The V call is TRBV24-1, the J call TRBJ2-3; TRBD2 agrees at 10 bases. Trimming cost V 6 bases and J 3 bases; bases outside gene matches: 8. Germline V gives CDR1 KGHDR, CDR2 SFDVKD. This CDR3 contains 16 residues.

This clonotype was recorded at least ten times. This chain links TRBV11-2 with TRBJ2-2; 10 nucleotides match TRBD1. V lost 6 bases to trimming and J lost 7 bases; unmatched junction nucleotides: 11. Germline loops: CDR1 SGHAT, CDR2 FQNNGV. CDR3 length: 16 residues. CDR3 region: CASSLSGTGAFGELFF. The CDR3 DNA reads as TGTGCCAGCAGTTTATCCGGGACAGGGGCTTTCGGGGAGCTGTTTTTT.

This sequence joins TRBV20-1 and TRBJ2-3, with D perhaps TRBD2 (7 bases). The ends were cut back, 1 base at V and 0 bases at J, with 17 bases in the middle. The V gene's germline CDR1 is DFQATT and CDR2 SNEGSKA (reference sequence). The CDR3 length is 17 residues. For the CDR3, the DNA is TGCAGTGCTAGAGCCGAGGGGGGGGCCCTCAGCACAGATACGCAGTATTTT. Its translation is CSARAEGGALSTDTQYF.

This clonotype occurred many times. The CDR3: CASSLDGAGSQPQHF. Written as DNA, the CDR3 is TGTGCCAGCAGCTTGGACGGTGCCGGCAGTCAGCCCCAGCATTTT. J is TRBJ1-5 and V is TRBV7-8; D gene unclear. There are 15 residues in the CDR3. V gave up 3 bases and J gave up 6 bases, with 15 bases separating them. Germline lookup yields CDR1 SGHVS and CDR2 FQNEAQ.